This T cell receptor (beta chain) was identified during a study of blood T cells in healthy people across ages (dated by TCRdb to the mid-2010s). Study-wide context: In model experiments, template switching captured about one uniquely barcoded TCR beta cDNA molecule for every two T cells. For two donors (one aged 18 to 29 and one aged 80 or older), the study analyzed two additional independent replicas of 1 million unique cDNA reads from the same blood draw. To avoid experimental bias, donors of different ages were spread randomly across the sequencing lanes. To track age-related changes in TCR beta repertoire diversity, the study relied on deep sequencing normalized with unique cDNA molecular identifiers. Donors were grouped into four age groups: young (average roughly 16 years), middle-aged (over 35), aged (around 56) and long-lived (less than 85).

The V end gives up 3 bases and the J end 7 bases, leaving 10 bases in the junction not matched to a gene. The CDR3, from cysteine to phenylalanine, totals 16 residues. The read is trimmed to its CDR3 DNA, 48 bases read in frame from base 1. From the germline V gene, CDR1 is SGDLS and CDR2 is YYNGEE. Library prep was done by 5' RACE. The listed sequencing device is Illumina HiSeq 2500. The second PCR ran for roughly 6 to 11 cycles and used a J-beta primer mix along with a sample-barcoded 5' primer. A template-switch 5' adaptor carrying 12 random nucleotides introduced a unique molecular identifier onto each TCR beta cDNA molecule. At least 2.5 million CDR3-containing paired-end reads were obtained from each sample. The Mint cDNA synthesis kit, primed by a TRBC-specific oligonucleotide, was used to synthesize first-strand cDNA from all RNA. Following uracil-DNA glycosylase treatment, all cDNA underwent a first 18-cycle PCR with the universal primers M1SS and BC2_uni_R. As for how the authors treated the data: For normalization, 1 million high-quality reads were randomly selected from each sample, with every read carrying a distinct molecular identifier. Instead of being binned into consensus sequences, reads that shared molecular identifiers were thrown out. MiTCR, set to a Q25 quality threshold and the strictest error-elimination algorithm, was used for CDR3 identification, clonotype clustering and error correction. A nonparametric unseen species model with Euler transformation was used to estimate a lower bound on total TCR beta diversity. TCRdb applied fastp at Q25 and MiXCR to the public reads, then kept only in-frame beta chains. One record per CDR3 amino acid sequence lists the most common genes and DNA. The authors' filters were not applied to this entry. The sample contains 920,000 or so distinct CDR3 sequences, 45% of them found a single time. 15% to 20% of the sample rests with the top ten.

Overall study results and their limits: Conclusive comparison of naive and antigen-experienced compartments was prevented by the profiling of bulk unsorted PBMCs. A strong correlation was found between observed TCR beta diversity and the percentage of naive T cells measured by flow cytometry. Estimates of total diversity based on one million sequenced T cells were regarded as lower bounds and as underestimates. Observed TCR beta diversity per million T cells fell roughly linearly with age, and a significant reduction was already apparent by age around 40. The long-lived group showed more naive CD4+ T cells, fewer expanded clones and increased TCR diversity than the aged group, suggesting age selection. The CMV infection status of donors was not known, potentially confounding age-related changes in expanded clonotypes.

The donors were 40 or so Caucasian individuals from Russia, aged about 6 to 95 years, who were systemically healthy. Roughly 10 milliliters of peripheral blood were collected from each donor into EDTA-treated Vacutainer tubes. Ficoll-Paque density-gradient centrifugation was used to isolate PBMCs, with at least 7 million per sample. Trizol reagent was used to extract total RNA from PBMCs, with at least 5.5 micrograms per sample. For every donor, flow cytometry on a PBMC aliquot measured the percentage of naive CD45RAhigh/CD27high T cells. Worth noting for this clonotype: What antigen it recognizes has not been identified. Base qualities are not recorded, but no much larger clone differs from it by a single base.

The source is a woman aged 55-70 years in good health. The rearrangement combines TRBV9 with TRBJ2-1; TRBD1 lines up with 10 middle nucleotides. What was sequenced was blood. The CDR3: CASSALGDRGRNEQFF. The nucleotide sequence is TGTGCCAGCAGCGCCCTTGGGGACAGGGGCCGAAATGAGCAGTTCTTC.